The 18 T cell receptor beta chains below come from one sample, sequenced in a study of blood T cell repertoires in COVID-19. Only in-frame clones appear in the TCRdb table, and some are missing; sequencing was by immunoSEQ multiplex PCR. The data hold about 370,000 clones, with over 75% observed a single time. Sequenced material: peripheral blood. These receptors came from a young woman with COVID-19, enrolled during active disease.

J is TRBJ2-2 and V is TRBV24-1, with a tentative D call TRBD2 (6 bases). The V end was cut by 5 bases, the J end by 7 bases, with 7 bases between. This CDR3 is built from 12 residues. The germline gives CDR1 KGHDR, CDR2 SFDVKD. CDR3 nucleotides: TGTGCCACCAGTGGCGGGAACGGGGAGCTGTTTTTT. It yields the protein CATSGGNGELFF.

This clone was seen once. The CDR3: CASSSTAGGRNLGEQYF. The CDR3 nucleotides read TGTGCCAGCAGCTCTACAGCCGGCGGGAGAAATTTAGGGGAGCAGTACTTC. The chain employs TRBV7-2 and TRBJ2-7, with 7 nucleotides matching TRBD2. Germline V gene sequence: CDR1 SGHTA, CDR2 FQGNSA. V lost 4 bases and J lost 7; bases outside the gene matches: 19. The CDR3 loop spans 17 amino acids.

This clone has only a few counts. The chain joins TRBV7-9 to TRBJ1-2; TRBD1 agrees at 8 bases. CDR1 is SEHNR, CDR2 FQNEAQ, per germline (reference sequence). Trimming at V came to 1 base and at J to 2 bases, leaving 6 bases not matched to a gene. The CDR3 length is 16 residues. The CDR3 coding sequence is TGTGCCAGCAGCTTAGGGACAGGGTATGAAAACTATGGCTACACCTTC. The encoded protein is CASSLGTGYENYGYTF.

V gene TRBV28 combines with J gene TRBJ2-3; 12 positions agree with TRBD2. This CDR3 contains 16 residues. CDR1 and CDR2 from the germline V gene are MDHEN and SYDVKM. Unmatched junction bases numbered 5, after V lost 5 bases and J lost 2 bases. The chain's CDR3 is CASSSRTSGDTDTQYF. The CDR3 nucleotides are TGTGCCAGCAGTAGTAGGACTAGCGGGGACACAGATACGCAGTATTTT. The full variable domain, completed using reference TRBV28 and TRBJ2-3, is DVKVTQSSRYLVKRTGEKVFLECVQDMDHENMFWYRQDPGLGLRLIYFSYDVKMKEKGDIPEGYSVSREKKERFSLILESASTNQTSMYLCASSSRTSGDTDTQYFGPGTRLTVL.

The V gene is TRBV5-1, the J gene TRBJ2-2, with D maybe TRBD1 (8 bases). CDR3 length equals 14 residues. With 0 bases removed from V and 7 bases from J, the gap between germline ends came to 10 bases. Germline lookup yields CDR1 SGHRS and CDR2 YFSETQ. The CDR3 region has the DNA TGCGCCAGCAGCTTGGACAGGGGGGGCGGGGAGCTGTTTTTT. This encodes CASSLDRGGGELFF.

This chain links TRBV4-1 with TRBJ2-2; TRBD2 is a possible D gene (7 bases). Between the trimmed V and J ends, which lost 0 bases and 6 bases, there was a span of 17 bases. This CDR3 is built from 17 residues. From germline, CDR1 is MGHRA and CDR2 YSYEKL. CDR3 in amino acids: CASSQEGGGGRAGELFF. As DNA, the CDR3 is TGCGCCAGCAGCCAAGAGGGGGGAGGGGGGAGGGCCGGGGAGCTGTTTTTT.

The rearrangement uses TRBV12-3 or TRBV12-4 and TRBJ1-2, with D perhaps TRBD1 (5 bases). The CDR3 has 12 amino acids. Trimming shortened V by 6 bases and J by 10 bases, and 15 bases separated the two germline ends. The CDR3 here is CASSNRILDYTF. The CDR3 coding sequence is TGTGCCAGCAGCAACAGGATCCTCGACTACACCTTC.

The V and J genes are TRBV12-3 or TRBV12-4 and TRBJ2-3; D uncertain. The V end lost 4 bases, the J end lost 5 bases, and 4 bases lay between the germline ends. CDR3 length: 11 residues. The CDR3 sequence is CASSSEDTQYF. Written as DNA, the CDR3 is TGTGCCAGCAGTTCAGAAGATACGCAGTATTTT.

The chain is built from TRBV5-1 and TRBJ2-7, with a possible D match to TRBD2 (5 bases). Germline assignment: CDR1 SGHRS and CDR2 YFSETQ. CDR3 size: 12 residues. V lost 0 bases and J lost 6, with 7 bases in between. The CDR3, as DNA: TGCGCCAGCAGCTTGGGCGCGGGCGAGCAGTACTTC. Amino acid sequence: CASSLGAGEQYF.

The chain uses TRBV2 and TRBJ2-7; TRBD2 agrees at 8 bases. The CDR3 extends over 14 amino acids. Per the germline V gene, CDR1 is SNHLY and CDR2 is FYNNEI. With V trimmed by 6 bases and J by 4 bases, 8 bases remained unmatched. CDR3 in DNA: TGTGCCAGCAGAGTGAGCGGACTAGCTTACGAGCAGTACTTC. Amino acids: CASRVSGLAYEQYF. Complete variable domain (other parts from reference TRBV2 and TRBJ2-7): EPEVTQTPSHQVTQMGQEVILRCVPISNHLYFYWYRQILGQKVEFLVSFYNNEISEKSEIFDDQFSVERPDGSNFTLKIRSTKLEDSAMYFCASRVSGLAYEQYFGPGTRLTVT.

This clone was seen many times. CDR3 sequence: CASSGDSSYGYTF. CDR3 sequence (DNA): TGTGCCAGCAGTGGGGACAGTTCCTATGGCTACACCTTC. The V and J genes are TRBV3-1 (or the pseudogene TRBV3-2) and TRBJ1-2; 7 nucleotides match TRBD1. CDR1 and CDR2 from the germline V gene are LGHDT and YNNKEL (reference sequence). CDR3 length: 13 residues. V lost 6 bases and J lost 4; bases outside the gene matches: 5.

This sequence joins TRBV7-2 and TRBJ2-3, with 11 bases aligning to TRBD2. Germline V gives CDR1 SGHTA, CDR2 FQGNSA. The CDR3 sequence is 15 residues long. V was clipped by 4 bases and J by 2 bases; unmatched bases: 2. CDR3 protein: CASSSSGRTTDTQYF. The CDR3 nucleotides read TGTGCCAGCAGCTCTAGCGGGAGGACCACAGATACGCAGTATTTT.

The chain links TRBV28 to TRBJ1-2; no reliable D call. Trimming stripped 3 bases from V and 7 bases from J, with 18 bases between. Germline V gene lookup returns CDR1 MDHEN and CDR2 SYDVKM. The CDR3 sequence is 15 residues long. The CDR3 DNA reads as TGTGCCAGCAGTTTGGGTCTCAGCCTAGTCGGTGGCTACACCTTC. This sequence encodes CASSLGLSLVGGYTF.

The rearrangement links TRBV2 to TRBJ2-2; maybe TRBD1 (6 bases). Germline CDR1 SNHLY, CDR2 FYNNEI. There are 14 residues in the CDR3. Trimming left V 6 bases short and J 6 bases short, with 14 bases between. CDR3 sequence reads: CASRLQAGAGELFF. As DNA, the CDR3 is TGTGCCAGCAGGCTACAGGCAGGGGCCGGGGAGCTGTTTTTT.

V gene TRBV2 combines with J gene TRBJ1-1, with D maybe TRBD1 (5 bases). The CDR3 totals 16 residues. Germline V gene lookup returns CDR1 SNHLY and CDR2 FYNNEI. Trimming took off 7 bases at V and 1 base at J, with 19 bases between the two ends. The CDR3 loop is CASTLRQQGGNTEAFF. The CDR3 DNA follows: TGTGCCAGCACCTTGAGACAGCAAGGTGGGAACACTGAAGCTTTCTTT.

The chain carries TRBV12-5 and TRBJ2-4, with a weak D call TRBD2 (6 bases). Per germline, CDR1 LGHNT and CDR2 FRNRAP. The CDR3 runs 18 residues. V was trimmed by 5 bases and J by 0 bases, leaving 20 bases between them. The CDR3 sequence is CASGQSRGNHLAKNIQYF. The CDR3 coding sequence is TGTGCTAGTGGTCAGTCCCGGGGGAATCACTTAGCCAAAAACATTCAGTACTTC.

The chain carries TRBV3-1 (or the pseudogene TRBV3-2) and TRBJ2-7; 7 bases fit TRBD1. V gave up 4 bases and J gave up 4 bases; unmatched junction bases: 13. CDR1 LGHDT and CDR2 YNNKEL come from the germline V gene (reference sequence). The CDR3 contains 16 residues. CDR3 in DNA: TGTGCCAGCAGCCGAGCCGGGACAGAAACTAAATACGAGCAGTACTTC. It specifies CASSRAGTETKYEQYF.

J is TRBJ1-2 and V is TRBV7-9, with a weak D call TRBD1 (5 bases). This CDR3 has 13 amino acids. From germline, CDR1 is SEHNR and CDR2 FQNEAQ (reference sequence). V gave up 3 bases and J gave up 8 bases, with 13 bases separating them. The CDR3 here is CASSLNGARGYTF. The CDR3 DNA reads as TGTGCCAGCAGCTTGAATGGGGCTCGAGGCTACACCTTC.